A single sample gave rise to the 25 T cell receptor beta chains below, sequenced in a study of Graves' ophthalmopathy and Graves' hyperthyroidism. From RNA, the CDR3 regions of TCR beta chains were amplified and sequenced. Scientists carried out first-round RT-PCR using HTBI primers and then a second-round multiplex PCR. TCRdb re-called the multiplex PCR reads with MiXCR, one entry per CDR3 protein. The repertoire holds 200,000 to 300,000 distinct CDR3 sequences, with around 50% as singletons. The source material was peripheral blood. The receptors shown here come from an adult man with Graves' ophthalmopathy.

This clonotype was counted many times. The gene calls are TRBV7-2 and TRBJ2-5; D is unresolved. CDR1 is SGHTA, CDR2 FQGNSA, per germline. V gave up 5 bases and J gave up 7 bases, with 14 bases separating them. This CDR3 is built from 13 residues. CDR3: CASSLPPGVTQYF. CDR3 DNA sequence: TGTGCCAGCAGCCTCCCCCCTGGTGTGACCCAGTACTTC.

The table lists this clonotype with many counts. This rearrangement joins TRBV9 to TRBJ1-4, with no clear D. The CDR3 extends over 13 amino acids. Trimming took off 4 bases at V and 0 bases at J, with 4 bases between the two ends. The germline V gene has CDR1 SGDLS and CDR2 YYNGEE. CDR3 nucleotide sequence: TGTGCCAGCAGCAAGACAACTAATGAAAAACTGTTTTTT. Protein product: CASSKTTNEKLFF.

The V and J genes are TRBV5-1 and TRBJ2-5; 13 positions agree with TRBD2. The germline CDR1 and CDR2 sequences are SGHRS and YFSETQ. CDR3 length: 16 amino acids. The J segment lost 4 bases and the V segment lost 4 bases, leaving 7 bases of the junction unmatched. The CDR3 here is CASSPRLAGGIETQYF. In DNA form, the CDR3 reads TGCGCCAGCAGCCCAAGACTAGCGGGGGGTATAGAGACCCAGTACTTC.

The CDR3 bases are TGCAGTGCTGATCGGGGAGGATCCTACGAGCAGTACTTC. This gives the protein CSADRGGSYEQYF. This chain links TRBV20-1 with TRBJ2-7, with a possible D match to TRBD2 (6 bases). Germline V gene data show CDR1 as DFQATT and CDR2 as SNEGSKA (reference sequence). The CDR3 has 13 residues. V gave up 5 bases and J gave up 1 base, with 12 bases separating them.

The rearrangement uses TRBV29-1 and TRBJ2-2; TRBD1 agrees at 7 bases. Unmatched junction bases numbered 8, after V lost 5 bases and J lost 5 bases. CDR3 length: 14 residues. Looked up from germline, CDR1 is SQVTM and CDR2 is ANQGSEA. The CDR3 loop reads CSVYRAGGTGELFF. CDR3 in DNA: TGCAGCGTTTATCGGGCAGGGGGAACCGGGGAGCTGTTTTTT.

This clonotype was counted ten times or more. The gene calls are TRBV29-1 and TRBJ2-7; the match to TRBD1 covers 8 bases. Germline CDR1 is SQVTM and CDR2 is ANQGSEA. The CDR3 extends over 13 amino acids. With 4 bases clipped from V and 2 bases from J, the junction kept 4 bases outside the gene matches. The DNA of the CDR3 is TGCAGCGTTGTTCCACAGGGGGCCTACGAGCAGTACTTC. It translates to CSVVPQGAYEQYF.

The CDR3 DNA is TGTGCCAGCAGCGTAGACGCCAGAACGGTCGCCGGGGAGCTGTTTTTT. Its protein product is CASSVDARTVAGELFF. V usage is TRBV9 and J usage is TRBJ2-2; D uncertain. The CDR3 consists of 16 residues. V lost 0 bases to trimming and J lost 6 bases, with 15 bases between them. CDR1 SGDLS and CDR2 YYNGEE come from the germline V gene.

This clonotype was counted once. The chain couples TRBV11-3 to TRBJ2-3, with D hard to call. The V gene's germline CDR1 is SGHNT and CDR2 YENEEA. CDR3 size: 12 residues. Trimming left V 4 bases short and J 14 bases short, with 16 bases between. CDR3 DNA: TGTGCCAGCAGCTCTGAAAGTATGGGCGTGTATTTT. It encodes CASSSESMGVYF.

CDR3 amino acids: CASSRDSLWGNTEAFF. DNA for the CDR3: TGTGCCAGCAGCCGGGACTCGCTTTGGGGCAACACTGAAGCTTTCTTT. V and J are TRBV7-8 and TRBJ1-1; tentative D call: TRBD1 (5 bases). V gave up 5 bases and J gave up 2 bases, with 18 bases separating them. CDR1 SGHVS and CDR2 FQNEAQ come from the germline V gene. This CDR3 comprises 16 residues. Looking up the rest from reference TRBV7-8 and TRBJ1-1 gives the full variable domain: GAGVSQSPRYKVAKRGQDVALRCDPISGHVSLFWYQQALGQGPEFLTYFQNEAQLDKSGLPSDRFFAERPEGSVSTLKIQRTQQEDSAVYLCASSRDSLWGNTEAFFGQGTRLTVV.

The CDR3 is CASSRDVRASWEQYF. The CDR3 DNA sequence: TGTGCCAGCAGCCGAGATGTGAGAGCCTCCTGGGAGCAGTACTTC. The chain carries TRBV4-2 and TRBJ2-7; D remains ambiguous. V lost 4 bases to trimming and J lost 7 bases, with 20 bases between them. The length of the CDR3 is 15 residues. In germline, CDR1 is LGHNA, CDR2 YNFKEQ.

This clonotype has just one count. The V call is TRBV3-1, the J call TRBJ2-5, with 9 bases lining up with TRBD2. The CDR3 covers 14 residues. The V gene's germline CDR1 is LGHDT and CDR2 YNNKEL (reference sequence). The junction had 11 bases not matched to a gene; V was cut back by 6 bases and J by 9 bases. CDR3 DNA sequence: TGTGCCAGCAGACGGACTAGCGCTGGGGAGGCCCAGTACTTC. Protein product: CASRRTSAGEAQYF.

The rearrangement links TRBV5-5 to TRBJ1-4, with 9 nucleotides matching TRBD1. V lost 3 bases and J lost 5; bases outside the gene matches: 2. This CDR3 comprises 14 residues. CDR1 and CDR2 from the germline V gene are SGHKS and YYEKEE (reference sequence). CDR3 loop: CASSYGQGNEKLFF. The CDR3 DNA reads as TGTGCCAGCAGCTACGGACAGGGGAATGAAAAACTGTTTTTT.

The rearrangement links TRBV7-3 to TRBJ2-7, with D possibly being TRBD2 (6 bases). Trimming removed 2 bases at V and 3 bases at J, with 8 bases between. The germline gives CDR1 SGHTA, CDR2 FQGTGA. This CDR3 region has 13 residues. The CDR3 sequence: CASSLRRVYEQYF. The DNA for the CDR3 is TGTGCCAGCAGCTTACGGAGGGTCTACGAGCAGTACTTC.

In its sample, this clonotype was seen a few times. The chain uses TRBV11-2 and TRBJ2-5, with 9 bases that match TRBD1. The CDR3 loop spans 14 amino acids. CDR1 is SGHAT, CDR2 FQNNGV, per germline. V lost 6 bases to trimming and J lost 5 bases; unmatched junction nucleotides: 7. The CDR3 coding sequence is TGTGCCAGCAGTTTGAGGGACAGGGATGAGACCCAGTACTTC. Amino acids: CASSLRDRDETQYF.

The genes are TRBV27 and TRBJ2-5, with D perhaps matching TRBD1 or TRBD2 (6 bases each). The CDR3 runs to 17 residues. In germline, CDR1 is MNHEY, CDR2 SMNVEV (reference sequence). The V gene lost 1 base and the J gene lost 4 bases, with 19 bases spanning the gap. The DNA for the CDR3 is TGTGCCAGCAGTTTATTTGCGGTCCGGGGGACACCAGAGACCCAGTACTTC. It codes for CASSLFAVRGTPETQYF.

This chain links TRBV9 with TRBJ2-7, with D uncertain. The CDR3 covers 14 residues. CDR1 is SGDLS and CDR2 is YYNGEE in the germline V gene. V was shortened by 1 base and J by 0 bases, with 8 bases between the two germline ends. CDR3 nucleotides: TGTGCCAGCAGCGTATTAACAGACTCCTACGAGCAGTACTTC. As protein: CASSVLTDSYEQYF.

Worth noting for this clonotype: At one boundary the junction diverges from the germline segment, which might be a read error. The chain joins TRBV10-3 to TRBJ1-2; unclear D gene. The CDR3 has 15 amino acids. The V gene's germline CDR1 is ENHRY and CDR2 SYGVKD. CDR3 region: CASSYSADRYYGHTF. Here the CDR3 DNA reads TGTGCCAGCAGTTACTCGGCCGACCGGTACTATGGCCACACCTTC.

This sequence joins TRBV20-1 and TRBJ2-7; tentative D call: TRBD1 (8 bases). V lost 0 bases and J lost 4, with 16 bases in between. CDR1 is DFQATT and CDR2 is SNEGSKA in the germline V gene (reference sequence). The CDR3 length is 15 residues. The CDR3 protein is CSARDPAQGGYEQYF. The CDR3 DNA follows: TGCAGTGCTAGAGATCCGGCACAGGGGGGGTACGAGCAGTACTTC.

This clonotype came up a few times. CDR3 loop: CASSPRGHEQYF. The CDR3 DNA is TGCGCCAGCAGCCCCCGAGGTCACGAGCAGTACTTC. The V gene is TRBV5-1, the J gene TRBJ2-7; no clear D gene. In germline, CDR1 is SGHRS, CDR2 YFSETQ. V was trimmed by 4 bases and J by 5 bases, leaving 10 bases between them. The CDR3 contains 12 residues.

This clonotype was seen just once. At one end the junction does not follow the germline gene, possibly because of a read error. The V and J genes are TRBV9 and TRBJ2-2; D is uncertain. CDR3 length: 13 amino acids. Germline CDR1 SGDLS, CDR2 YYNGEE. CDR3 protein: CASSLFASGELFF. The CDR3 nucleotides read TGCGCCAGCAGCCTGTTTGCGTCCGGGGAGCTGTTTTTT.

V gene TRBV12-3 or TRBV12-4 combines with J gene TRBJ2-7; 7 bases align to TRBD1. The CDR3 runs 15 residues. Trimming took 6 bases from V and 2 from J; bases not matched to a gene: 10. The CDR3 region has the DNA TGTGCCAGCAGAAGCTACAGGGGATCTCCCTACGAGCAGTACTTC. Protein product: CASRSYRGSPYEQYF.

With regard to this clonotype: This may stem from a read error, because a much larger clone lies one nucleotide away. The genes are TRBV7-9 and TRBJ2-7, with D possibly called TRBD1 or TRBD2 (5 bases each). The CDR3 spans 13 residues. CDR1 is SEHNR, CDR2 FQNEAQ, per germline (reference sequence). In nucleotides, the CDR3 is TGTGCCAGCAGTACCGGGGCCCCCTACAAGCAGTACTTC. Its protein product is CASSTGAPYKQYF.

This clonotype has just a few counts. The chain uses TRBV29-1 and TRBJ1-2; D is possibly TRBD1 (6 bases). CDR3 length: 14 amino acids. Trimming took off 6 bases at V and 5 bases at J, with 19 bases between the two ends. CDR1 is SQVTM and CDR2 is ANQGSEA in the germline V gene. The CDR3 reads CSVPGEGVRYGYTF. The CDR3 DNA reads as TGCAGCGTCCCAGGGGAGGGGGTGCGGTATGGCTACACCTTC. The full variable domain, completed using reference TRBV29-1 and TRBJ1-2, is SAVISQKPSRDICQRGTSLTIQCQVDSQVTMMFWYRQQPGQSLTLIATANQGSEATYESGFVIDKFPISRPNLTFSTLTVSNMSPEDSSIYLCSVPGEGVRYGYTFGSGTRLTVV.

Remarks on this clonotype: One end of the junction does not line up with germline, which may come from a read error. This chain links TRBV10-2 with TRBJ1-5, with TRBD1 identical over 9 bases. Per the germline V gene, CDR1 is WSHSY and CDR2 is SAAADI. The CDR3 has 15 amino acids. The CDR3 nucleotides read TGTGCCAGCAGCCGAAGGACAGGGGACAATCAGCCCCAGCATTTT. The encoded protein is CASSRRTGDNQPQHF.

The CDR3 DNA follows: TGTGCCAGCAGTCTAGCGAGGACTAGACTCAATGAGCAGTTCTTC. Encoded protein: CASSLARTRLNEQFF. The chain recombines TRBV7-3 with TRBJ2-1; 7 bases are shared with TRBD2. CDR1 SGHTA and CDR2 FQGTGA come from the germline V gene. The CDR3 sequence is 15 residues long. The junction had 11 bases not matched to a gene; V was cut back by 6 bases and J by 6 bases.